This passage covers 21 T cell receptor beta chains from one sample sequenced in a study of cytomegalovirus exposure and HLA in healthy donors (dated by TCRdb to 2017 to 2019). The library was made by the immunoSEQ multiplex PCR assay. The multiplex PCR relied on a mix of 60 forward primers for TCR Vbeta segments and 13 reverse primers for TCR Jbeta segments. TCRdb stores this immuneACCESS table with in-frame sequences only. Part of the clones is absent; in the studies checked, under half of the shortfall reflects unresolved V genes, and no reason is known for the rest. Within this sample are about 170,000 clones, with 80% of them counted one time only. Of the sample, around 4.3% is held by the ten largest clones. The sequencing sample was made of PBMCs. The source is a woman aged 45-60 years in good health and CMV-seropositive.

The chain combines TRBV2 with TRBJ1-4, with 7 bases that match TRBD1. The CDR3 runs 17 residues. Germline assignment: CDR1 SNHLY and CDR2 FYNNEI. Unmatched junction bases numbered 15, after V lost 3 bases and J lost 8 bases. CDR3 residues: CASSERLWGQGGEKLFF. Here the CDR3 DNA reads TGTGCCAGCAGTGAGCGATTATGGGGGCAGGGGGGCGAAAAACTGTTTTTT.

CDR3: CASPDRNTGELFF. DNA for the CDR3: TGTGCCAGCCCGGACAGGAACACCGGGGAGCTGTTTTTT. V and J are TRBV7-9 and TRBJ2-2; TRBD1 is a possible D gene (6 bases). CDR1 is SEHNR and CDR2 is FQNEAQ in the germline V gene (reference sequence). The germline V and J ends were trimmed by 8 bases and 1 base, with 8 bases remaining between them. The CDR3 runs 13 residues.

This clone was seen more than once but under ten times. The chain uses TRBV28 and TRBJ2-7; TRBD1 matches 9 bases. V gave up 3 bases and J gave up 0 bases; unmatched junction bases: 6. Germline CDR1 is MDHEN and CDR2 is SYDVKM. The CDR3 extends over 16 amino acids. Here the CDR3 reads CASSFRTGAGSYEQYF. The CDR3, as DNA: TGTGCCAGCAGTTTTCGGACAGGGGCCGGCTCCTACGAGCAGTACTTC.

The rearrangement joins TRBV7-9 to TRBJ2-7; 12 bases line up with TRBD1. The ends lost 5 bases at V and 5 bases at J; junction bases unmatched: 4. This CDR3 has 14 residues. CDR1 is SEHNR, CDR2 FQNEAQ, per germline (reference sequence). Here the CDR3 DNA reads TGTGCCAGCAGCGCGGGACAGGGGGCTAACGAGCAGTACTTC. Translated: CASSAGQGANEQYF.

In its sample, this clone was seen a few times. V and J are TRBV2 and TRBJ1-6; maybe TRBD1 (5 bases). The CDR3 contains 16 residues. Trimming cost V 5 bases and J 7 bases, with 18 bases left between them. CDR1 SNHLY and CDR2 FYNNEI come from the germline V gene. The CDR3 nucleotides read TGTGCCAGCAGTCCCCAGGGAGGAGCTCCAAATTCACCCCTCCACTTT. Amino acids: CASSPQGGAPNSPLHF.

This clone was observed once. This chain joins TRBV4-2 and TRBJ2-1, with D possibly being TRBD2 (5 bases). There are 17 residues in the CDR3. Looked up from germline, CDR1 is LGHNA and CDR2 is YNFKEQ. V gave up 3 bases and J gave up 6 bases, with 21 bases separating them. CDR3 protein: CASSQEPLDLAGNEQFF. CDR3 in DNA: TGTGCCAGCAGCCAGGAACCTCTAGATCTGGCGGGCAATGAGCAGTTCTTC.

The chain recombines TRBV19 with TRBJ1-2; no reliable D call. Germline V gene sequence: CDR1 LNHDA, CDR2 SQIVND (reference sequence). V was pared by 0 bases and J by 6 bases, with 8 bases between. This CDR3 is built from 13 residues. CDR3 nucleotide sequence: TGTGCCAGTAGTATAGAGGGGAGAGATGGCTACACCTTC. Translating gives CASSIEGRDGYTF.

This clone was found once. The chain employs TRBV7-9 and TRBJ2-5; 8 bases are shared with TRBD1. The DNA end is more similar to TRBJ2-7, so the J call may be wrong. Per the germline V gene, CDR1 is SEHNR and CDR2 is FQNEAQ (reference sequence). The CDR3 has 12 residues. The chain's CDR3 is CASSAGQDEQYF. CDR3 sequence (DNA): TGTGCCAGCAGCGCGGGACAGGACGAGCAGTACTTC.

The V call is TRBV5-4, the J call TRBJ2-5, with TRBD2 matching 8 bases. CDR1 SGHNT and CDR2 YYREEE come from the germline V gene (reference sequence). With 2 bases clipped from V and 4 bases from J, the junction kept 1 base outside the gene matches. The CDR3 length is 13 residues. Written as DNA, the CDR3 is TGTGCCAGCAGCTTTAGCGGGGTAGAGACCCAGTACTTC. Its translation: CASSFSGVETQYF. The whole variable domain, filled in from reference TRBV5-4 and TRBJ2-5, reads ETGVTQSPTHLIKTRGQQVTLRCSSQSGHNTVSWYQQALGQGPQFIFQYYREEENGRGNFPPRFSGLQFPNYSSELNVNALELDDSALYLCASSFSGVETQYFGPGTRLLVL.

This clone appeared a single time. The CDR3 here is CASSFLDSPYEQYF. CDR3 bases: TGTGCCAGCAGCTTTTTAGACAGTCCCTACGAGCAGTACTTC. The rearrangement uses TRBV7-8 and TRBJ2-7, with D possibly matching TRBD1 (5 bases). V was trimmed by 3 bases and J by 2 bases, leaving 11 bases between them. The germline V gene encodes CDR1 SGHVS and CDR2 FQNEAQ. CDR3 length: 14 amino acids. The entire variable domain, with the rest obtained from reference TRBV7-8 and TRBJ2-7, is as follows: GAGVSQSPRYKVAKRGQDVALRCDPISGHVSLFWYQQALGQGPEFLTYFQNEAQLDKSGLPSDRFFAERPEGSVSTLKIQRTQQEDSAVYLCASSFLDSPYEQYFGPGTRLTVT.

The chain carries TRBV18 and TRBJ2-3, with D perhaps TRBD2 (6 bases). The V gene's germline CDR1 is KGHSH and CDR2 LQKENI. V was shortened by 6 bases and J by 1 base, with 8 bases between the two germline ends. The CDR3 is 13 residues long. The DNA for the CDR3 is TGTGCCAGCTCGCCGGGGGGCACAGATACGCAGTATTTT. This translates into CASSPGGTDTQYF.

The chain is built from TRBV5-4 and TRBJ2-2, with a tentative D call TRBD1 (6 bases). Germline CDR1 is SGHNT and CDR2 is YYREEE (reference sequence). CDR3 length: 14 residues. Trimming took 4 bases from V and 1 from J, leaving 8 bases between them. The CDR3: CASSTGQNTGELFF. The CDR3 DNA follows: TGTGCCAGCAGCACGGGACAGAACACCGGGGAGCTGTTTTTT.

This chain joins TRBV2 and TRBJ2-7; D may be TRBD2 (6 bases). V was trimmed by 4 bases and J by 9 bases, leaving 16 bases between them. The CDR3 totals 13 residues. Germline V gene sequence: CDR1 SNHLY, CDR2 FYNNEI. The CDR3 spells CASSGGIAEGQYF. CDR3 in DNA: TGTGCCAGCAGTGGGGGGATAGCGGAAGGGCAGTACTTC.

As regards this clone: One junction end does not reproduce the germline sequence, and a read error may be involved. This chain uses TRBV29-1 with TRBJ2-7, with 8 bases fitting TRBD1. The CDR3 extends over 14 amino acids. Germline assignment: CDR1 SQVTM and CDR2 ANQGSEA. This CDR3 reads CSVEEAGGPYEQYF. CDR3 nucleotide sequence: TGCAGCGTCGAAGAGGCAGGGGGCCCCTACGAGCAGTACTTC.

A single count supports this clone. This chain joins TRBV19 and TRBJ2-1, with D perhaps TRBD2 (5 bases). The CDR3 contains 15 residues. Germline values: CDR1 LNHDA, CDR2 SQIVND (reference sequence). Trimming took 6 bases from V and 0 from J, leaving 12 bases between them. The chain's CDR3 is CASREEDFSYNEQFF. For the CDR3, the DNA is TGTGCCAGTAGAGAGGAGGATTTCTCCTACAATGAGCAGTTCTTC. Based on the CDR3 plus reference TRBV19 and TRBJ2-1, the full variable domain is DGGITQSPKYLFRKEGQNVTLSCEQNLNHDAMYWYRQDPGQGLRLIYYSQIVNDFQKGDIAEGYSVSREKKESFPLTVTSAQKNPTAFYLCASREEDFSYNEQFFGPGTRLTVL.

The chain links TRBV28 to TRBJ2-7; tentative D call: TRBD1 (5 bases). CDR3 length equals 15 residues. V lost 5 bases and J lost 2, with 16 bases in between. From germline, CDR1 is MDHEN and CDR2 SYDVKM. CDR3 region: CASSIPDRPAYEQYF. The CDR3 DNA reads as TGTGCCAGCAGTATACCCGACAGACCAGCCTACGAGCAGTACTTC.

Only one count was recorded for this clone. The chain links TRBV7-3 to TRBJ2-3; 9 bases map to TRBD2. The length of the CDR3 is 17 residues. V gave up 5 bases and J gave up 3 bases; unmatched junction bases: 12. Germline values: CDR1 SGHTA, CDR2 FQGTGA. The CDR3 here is CASSPWGGLAGTDTQYF. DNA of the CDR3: TGTGCCAGCAGCCCCTGGGGGGGTCTAGCGGGAACAGATACGCAGTATTTT.

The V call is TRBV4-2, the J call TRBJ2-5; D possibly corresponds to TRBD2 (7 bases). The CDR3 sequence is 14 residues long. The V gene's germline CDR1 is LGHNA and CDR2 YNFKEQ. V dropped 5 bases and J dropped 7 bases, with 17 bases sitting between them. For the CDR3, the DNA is TGTGCCAGCAGCGGGGCGGGGGCTCCCGGGACCCAGTACTTC. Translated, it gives CASSGAGAPGTQYF.

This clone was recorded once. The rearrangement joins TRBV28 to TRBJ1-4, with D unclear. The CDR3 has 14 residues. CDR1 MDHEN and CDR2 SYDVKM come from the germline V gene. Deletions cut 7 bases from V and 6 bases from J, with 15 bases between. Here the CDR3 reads CASIPSGRDEKLFF. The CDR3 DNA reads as TGTGCCAGCATCCCGTCGGGGAGGGATGAAAAACTGTTTTTT. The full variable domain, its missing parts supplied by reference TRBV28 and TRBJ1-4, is DVKVTQSSRYLVKRTGEKVFLECVQDMDHENMFWYRQDPGLGLRLIYFSYDVKMKEKGDIPEGYSVSREKKERFSLILESASTNQTSMYLCASIPSGRDEKLFFGSGTQLSVL.

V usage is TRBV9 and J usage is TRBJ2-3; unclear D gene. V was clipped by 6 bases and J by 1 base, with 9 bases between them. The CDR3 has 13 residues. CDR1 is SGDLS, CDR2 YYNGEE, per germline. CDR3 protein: CASKAPGTDTQYF. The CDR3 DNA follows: TGTGCCAGCAAAGCACCGGGCACAGATACGCAGTATTTT. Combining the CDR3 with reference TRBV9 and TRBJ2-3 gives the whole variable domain DSGVTQTPKHLITATGQRVTLRCSPRSGDLSVYWYQQSLDQGLQFLIQYYNGEERAKGNILERFSAQQFPDLHSELNLSSLELGDSALYFCASKAPGTDTQYFGPGTRLTVL.

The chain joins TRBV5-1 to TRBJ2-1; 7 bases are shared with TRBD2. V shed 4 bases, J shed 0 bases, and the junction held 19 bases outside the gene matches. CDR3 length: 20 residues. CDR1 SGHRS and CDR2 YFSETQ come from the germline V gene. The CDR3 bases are TGCGCCAGCAGCCAGTCCCCCAGCCAGCGGGAAATACTCTCCTACAATGAGCAGTTCTTC. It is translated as CASSQSPSQREILSYNEQFF.